This entry features one TCR beta chain sequence. This sample was taken from a study of blood T cell repertoires in COVID-19. Study information: Acute and convalescent COVID-19 samples came from the United States, Italy and Spain. The cDNA or gDNA used as material had been derived from T cells, B-cell-depleted T cells, or PBMCs.

In the original analysis: Amplification of reference gene primers provided the estimated nucleated cell counts. The table came from immunoSEQ multiplex PCR; TCRdb's copy has only in-frame clones and leaves some out. V and J calls plus clone size are reproduced from that table; the DNA served to infer D and trimming. Of some 98,000 clones detected, roughly 80% appear once; the ten largest clones hold roughly 19%. CDR1 is LNHNV and CDR2 is YYDKDF in the germline V gene (reference sequence). The trim removed 0 bases at V and 8 bases at J, leaving 4 bases unmatched. The CDR3 extends over 15 amino acids. The rearrangement joins TRBV15 to TRBJ2-4, with 10 positions matching TRBD2. The sequence derives from a human donor in a cohort sampled during active COVID-19. Sequenced input: peripheral blood. The CDR3 DNA is TGTGCCACCAGCAGAGAGTTGAGCGGGAGGGACATTCAGTACTTC. Encoded protein: CATSRELSGRDIQYF.